Each of the 7 T cell receptor beta chains below was sequenced from the same sample in a study of blood T cells in healthy people across ages (dated by TCRdb to 2013 to 2016). Libraries were built with 5' RACE. Sequencing used an Illumina HiSeq 2500. The second PCR ran for roughly 6 to 11 cycles and used a J-beta primer mix along with a sample-barcoded 5' primer. Using fastp at Q25 and MiXCR, TCRdb reprocessed the public reads and kept productive beta chains. Merged by CDR3 protein, the rows form single entries marked with the most common genes and DNA. The sample includes roughly 730,000 distinct CDR3 sequences, with 56% observed a single time. In total, the top ten clones hold roughly 25% of the sample. Sequencing input: blood. These receptors were collected from a man aged 40-55 years in good health.

This clonotype was counted only a few times. The chain recombines TRBV9 with TRBJ1-1; unclear D gene. Germline V gene data show CDR1 as SGDLS and CDR2 as YYNGEE. This CDR3 spans 13 amino acids. The germline V and J ends were trimmed by 4 bases and 1 base, with 8 bases remaining between them. The CDR3 DNA sequence: TGTGCCAGCAGCCCCGACCCGAACACTGAAGCTTTCTTT. It specifies CASSPDPNTEAFF.

The chain couples TRBV9 to TRBJ2-5; TRBD2 aligns across 12 bases. J lost 4 bases, V lost 3 bases, and 7 bases had no gene match. The CDR3 extends over 16 amino acids. Germline CDR1 SGDLS, CDR2 YYNGEE. The CDR3 loop is CASSGHLAGGTETQYF. CDR3 coding DNA: TGTGCCAGCAGCGGACACCTAGCGGGGGGGACAGAGACCCAGTACTTC.

This chain joins TRBV6-2 or TRBV6-3 and TRBJ2-7; TRBD1 matches at 11 bases. This CDR3 contains 13 residues. The J segment lost 9 bases and the V segment lost 2 bases, leaving 3 bases of the junction unmatched. CDR1 and CDR2 from the germline V gene are MNHEY and SVGEGT. The CDR3 DNA reads as TGTGCCAGCAGTTACCCGGGACAGGGGGTGCAGTACTTC. Translating gives CASSYPGQGVQYF.

The chain recombines TRBV5-1 with TRBJ2-7; D is perhaps TRBD2 (5 bases). CDR1 and CDR2 from the germline V gene are SGHRS and YFSETQ. Trimming took 6 bases from V and 3 from J, leaving 19 bases between them. This CDR3 has 15 residues. The CDR3 spells CASTVNPSSFYEQYF. As DNA, the CDR3 is TGCGCCAGCACCGTTAACCCTAGCAGCTTCTACGAGCAGTACTTC.

This chain connects TRBV2 to TRBJ2-4; no firm D call. The assigned J gene may be wrong: the sequence end matches TRBJ2-7 better. The CDR3 length is 15 residues. The germline CDR1 and CDR2 sequences are SNHLY and FYNNEI. CDR3 DNA sequence: TGTGCCAGCATCCGAGCTCGAGGATTTAGGGACGAGCAGTACTTC. As protein: CASIRARGFRDEQYF.

This clonotype was counted a few times. The rearrangement links TRBV7-2 to TRBJ2-3, with 8 bases aligning to TRBD2. This CDR3 is 17 amino acids long. V gave up 3 bases and J gave up 4 bases; unmatched junction bases: 12. Germline loops: CDR1 SGHTA, CDR2 FQGNSA. Here the CDR3 reads CASSFGGGSRRADTQYF. CDR3 in DNA: TGTGCCAGCAGCTTCGGCGGGGGGTCACGGCGAGCAGATACGCAGTATTTT.

This chain links TRBV5-6 with TRBJ2-3, with TRBD1 matching 7 bases. V lost 0 bases to trimming and J lost 2 bases; unmatched junction nucleotides: 6. Germline V gives CDR1 SGHDT, CDR2 YYEEEE. This CDR3 comprises 16 residues. CDR3 bases: TGTGCCAGCAGCTTGGGAGGACAGGCAAACACAGATACGCAGTATTTT. Amino acid sequence: CASSLGGQANTDTQYF. Filled out from reference TRBV5-6 and TRBJ2-3, the complete variable domain reads DAGVTQSPTHLIKTRGQQVTLRCSPKSGHDTVSWYQQALGQGPQFIFQYYEEEERQRGNFPDRFSGHQFPNYSSELNVNALLLGDSALYLCASSLGGQANTDTQYFGPGTRLTVL.